The entry below describes one T cell receptor (beta chain). Its antigen is still unknown. Of the isolated RNA, all was reverse transcribed, and so the sequenced material was expressed TCRB transcripts. Libraries were prepared by immunoSEQ multiplex PCR; TCRdb keeps only in-frame clonotypes and omits some of them. Of about 140,000 clones listed, 8% to 13% were seen once; the top ten hold under 1.5%. This entry is derived from a study of beta chain features in type 1 diabetes. The study's findings and limits: Whether HLA type influences TCRB rearrangement remained unresolved here. Lower insertion and higher deletion counts appeared at VDJ junctions in type 1 diabetes patients. Any PCR bias toward short templates would affect both groups alike.

Averaging around 110 mL, one heparinised blood draw was given by each donor. The V gene end was trimmed by 6 bases and the J gene end by 4 bases; junction bases not matched to a gene: 8. Germline-derived CDR1 and CDR2 are SGHVS and FQNEAQ. This CDR3 region has 15 residues. The source is a man between 18 and 35 years old in good health. The specimen was naive CD4+ T cells from blood. The chain combines TRBV7-8 with TRBJ1-2; TRBD1 matches 10 bases. CDR3: CASSFGTGALYGYTF. The DNA for the CDR3 is TGTGCCAGCAGTTTCGGGACAGGGGCCCTCTATGGCTACACCTTC.